Included here is one T cell receptor (beta chain) sequence, with context. Its antigen remains unidentified. These data originate in a study of T-cell memory formation after mild COVID-19. CDR3 length: 13 amino acids. V gave up 5 bases and J gave up 12 bases, with 19 bases separating them. Germline-derived CDR1 and CDR2 are LGHNA and YNFKEQ. 5'RACE with constant-segment primers built TCRalpha and TCRbeta cDNA libraries with UMIs. TCRdb called the 5' RACE reads again in MiXCR, with one record for every CDR3 protein. The sample has 140,000 or so distinct CDR3 sequences, less than 20% seen once. Study-level findings and limits: Clones contracting over day 15 to 85 were CD4/CD8 balanced, with later expanders leaning CD4+.

V usage is TRBV4-2 and J usage is TRBJ1-1; D call uncertain. The sequence was collected from an adult woman who had mild COVID-19 (a few samples of this study predate the infection). Cell type and time point are not known. The sample was PBMCs or a T cell subset sorted from them (not recorded which). This CDR3 reads CASSTRTGSGTFF. CDR3 sequence (DNA): TGTGCCAGCAGCACCCGGACGGGCTCCGGAACTTTCTTT.